The rows below give T cell receptor beta chains drawn from one sample of a study of blood T cell repertoires in COVID-19. Measured with immunoSEQ multiplex PCR; TCRdb has only the in-frame clones, and not every one. The sample consists of over 250,000 clones, around 85% of them appearing once. The specimen sequenced was peripheral blood. These receptor sequences come from a man aged 45-60 years with active or convalescent COVID-19. CDR3s include the opening cysteine and the closing phenylalanine or tryptophan. The D gene is left open where the match is weak. Only some rows state a clone size, as once, few, many or a class for expanded clones.

d_call j_call v_call clone_size cdr3_nt cdr3_aa
TRBD2 TRBJ2-2 TRBV5-1 once TGCGCCAGCAGCTTGGGGGCTAGCGGGAGTGGCACCGGGGAGCTGTTTTTT CASSLGASGSGTGELFF
TRBD2 TRBJ2-1 TRBV3-1/TRBV3-2 NA TGTGCCAGCAGAGGGACTAGCGGGAGAGTTGAGCAGTTCTTC CASRGTSGRVEQFF
TRBD1 TRBJ2-7 TRBV29-1 NA TGCAGCGTTGAGGACAGGAGCCGCTACGAGCAGTACTTC CSVEDRSRYEQYF
TRBD2 TRBJ2-3 TRBV7-2 NA TGTGCCAGCAGCTTTCGCGCTAGCGGGAGACCGAGCACAGATACGCAGTATTTT CASSFRASGRPSTDTQYF
NA TRBJ2-7 TRBV19 NA TGTGCCAGTAGTCCCGGGGACGGGAGCGGCGAGCAGTACTTC CASSPGDGSGEQYF
NA TRBJ2-3 TRBV30 NA TGTGCCTGGAGTCCCACCCGGGCCAGGGCCAGCACAGATACGCAGTATTTT CAWSPTRARASTDTQYF
NA TRBJ2-7 TRBV30 NA TGTGCCTGGAGTAGGGGGGGAGAGGTTCAGTTC CAWSRGGEVQF
TRBD1 TRBJ2-1 TRBV7-2 once TGTGCCAGCAGCTTAGCGGTAGGGGGCTATTACAATGAGCAGTTCTTC CASSLAVGGYYNEQFF
NA TRBJ1-3 TRBV29-1 NA TGCAGCGTTGATAGCCCCCCGCAGGGTGGTACGGGAAACACCATATATTTT CSVDSPPQGGTGNTIYF
NA TRBJ2-1 TRBV9 NA TGTGCCAGCAGCGTAGACCCAGGGTACAATGAGCAGTTCTTC CASSVDPGYNEQFF
NA TRBJ1-2 TRBV28 NA TGTGCCAGCAGTTTATCACCCCAGGGACTTTATGGTGGCTACACCTTC CASSLSPQGLYGGYTF
NA TRBJ1-2 TRBV27 NA TGTGCCAGCAGCCGACGGGGGGCCGGTGGCTACACCTTC CASSRRGAGGYTF
NA TRBJ1-4 TRBV2 few TGTGCCAGCAGGAGTAATGAAAAACTGTTTTTT CASRSNEKLFF
NA TRBJ2-1 TRBV10-3 NA TGTGCCATCAGTGGGGGGGACAGGGGCGTAATAGCGGGAGTCAATGAGCAGTTCTTC CAISGGDRGVIAGVNEQFF
TRBD2 TRBJ2-2 TRBV24-1 NA TGTGCCACCGCAGCACAAAACTACGGGGGGTGGAACACCGGGGAGCTGTTTTTT CATAAQNYGGWNTGELFF
TRBD1 TRBJ1-6 TRBV4-1 NA TGCGCCAGCAGCCAGGACAGGGTCTATTCACCCCTCCACTTT CASSQDRVYSPLHF
TRBD1 TRBJ2-2 TRBV19 NA TGTGCCAGTAGCCCTGGGCCTACCAGGGGGCGCTACACCGGGGAGCTGTTTTTT CASSPGPTRGRYTGELFF
NA TRBJ2-7 TRBV3-1/TRBV3-2 NA TGTGCCAGCAGCCTGGGGCCCCCCTACGAGCAGTACTTC CASSLGPPYEQYF
TRBD2 TRBJ2-1 TRBV11-2 NA TGTGCCAGCAGCTTAGAACCTAGCGGGAGTGGCGAGCAGTTCTTC CASSLEPSGSGEQFF
NA TRBJ2-7 TRBV7-8 NA TGTGCCAGCAGCTTGGACAGAACCTACGAGCAGTACTTC CASSLDRTYEQYF
NA TRBJ2-1 TRBV9 NA TGTGCCAGCAGCGGTGGGGGGGCTTCCTCCTACAATGAGCAGTTCTTC CASSGGGASSYNEQFF
NA TRBJ2-1 TRBV4-3 NA TGCGCCAGCAGCCAGGGGCGACGGTTTTCCTACAATGAGCAGTTCTTC CASSQGRRFSYNEQFF
NA TRBJ2-1 TRBV7-8 NA TGTGCCAGCAGCTATAGCCGTCACAATGAGCAGTTCTTC CASSYSRHNEQFF
NA TRBJ2-5 TRBV28 few TGTGCCAGCAGTCTCCCGGACGGAGGCCGAGAGACCCAGTACTTC CASSLPDGGRETQYF
TRBD2 TRBJ2-2 TRBV28 NA TGTGCCAGCAGTACGGGACTAGCTCACACCGGGGAGCTGTTTTTT CASSTGLAHTGELFF
TRBD1 TRBJ2-7 TRBV19 NA TGTGCCAGTAGTACAGGGGGCGGTGTCTACGAGCAGTACTTC CASSTGGGVYEQYF
TRBD2 TRBJ2-7 TRBV5-4 NA TGTGCCAGCAGCTTGAACTCTCTAGCGGGGAACGAGCAGTACTTC CASSLNSLAGNEQYF
TRBD1 TRBJ2-1 TRBV7-2 NA TGTGCCAGCAGCTCGATATCCGGGACAGGTCACAATGAGCAGTTCTTC CASSSISGTGHNEQFF
TRBD2 TRBJ2-1 TRBV4-3 NA TGCGCCAGCAGCCAAGATCGAGCGGGAATCTACAATGAGCAGTTCTTC CASSQDRAGIYNEQFF
TRBD2 TRBJ2-1 TRBV18 NA TGTGCCAGCTCACCAGAAGCGGGAGTTTCCTACAATGAGCAGTTCTTC CASSPEAGVSYNEQFF
NA TRBJ2-1 TRBV4-3 NA TGCGCCAGCAGCCAAGACCTGGGGGGAAGGGGTGAGCAGTTCTTC CASSQDLGGRGEQFF
NA TRBJ2-7 TRBV3-1/TRBV3-2 NA TGTGCCAGCAGCCCCGAAAGGAATAGCGCCTATTCCTACGAGCAGTACTTC CASSPERNSAYSYEQYF
TRBD1 TRBJ2-1 TRBV6-1 NA TGTGCCAGCAGTGATCCAAATCAGGACAGGGGGTTTTATGATGAGCAGTTCTTC CASSDPNQDRGFYDEQFF